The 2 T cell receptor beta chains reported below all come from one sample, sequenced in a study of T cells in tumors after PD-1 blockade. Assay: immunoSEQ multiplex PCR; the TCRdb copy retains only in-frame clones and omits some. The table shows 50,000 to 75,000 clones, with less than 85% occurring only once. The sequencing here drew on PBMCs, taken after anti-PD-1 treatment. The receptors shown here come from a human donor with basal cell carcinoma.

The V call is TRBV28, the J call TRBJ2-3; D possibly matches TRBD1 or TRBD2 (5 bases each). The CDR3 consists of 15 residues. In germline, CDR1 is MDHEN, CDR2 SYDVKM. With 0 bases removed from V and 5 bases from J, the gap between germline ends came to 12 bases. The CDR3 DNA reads TGTGCCAGCAGTTTATGGTGGGGGAATGAAGATACGCAGTATTTT. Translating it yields CASSLWWGNEDTQYF.

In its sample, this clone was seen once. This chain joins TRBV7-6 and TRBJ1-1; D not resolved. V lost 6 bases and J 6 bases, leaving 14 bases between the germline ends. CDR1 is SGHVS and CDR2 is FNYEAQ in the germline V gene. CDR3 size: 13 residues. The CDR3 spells CASSSRGYAEAFF. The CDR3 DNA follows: TGTGCCAGCAGTTCCCGGGGATACGCTGAAGCTTTCTTT.